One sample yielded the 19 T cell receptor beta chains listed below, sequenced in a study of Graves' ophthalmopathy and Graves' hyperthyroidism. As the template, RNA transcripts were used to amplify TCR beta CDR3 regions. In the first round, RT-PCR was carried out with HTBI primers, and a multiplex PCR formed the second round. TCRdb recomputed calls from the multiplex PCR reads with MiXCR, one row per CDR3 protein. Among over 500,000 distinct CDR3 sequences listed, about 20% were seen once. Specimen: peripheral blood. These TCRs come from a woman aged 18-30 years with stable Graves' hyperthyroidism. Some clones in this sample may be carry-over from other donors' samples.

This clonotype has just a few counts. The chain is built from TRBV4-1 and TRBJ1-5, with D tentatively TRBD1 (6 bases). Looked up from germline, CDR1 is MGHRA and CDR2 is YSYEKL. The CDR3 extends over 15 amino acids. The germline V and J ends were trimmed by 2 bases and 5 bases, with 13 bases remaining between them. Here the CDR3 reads CASSQRSGDHQPQHF. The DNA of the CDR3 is TGCGCCAGCAGCCAAAGGTCAGGGGACCATCAGCCCCAGCATTTT.

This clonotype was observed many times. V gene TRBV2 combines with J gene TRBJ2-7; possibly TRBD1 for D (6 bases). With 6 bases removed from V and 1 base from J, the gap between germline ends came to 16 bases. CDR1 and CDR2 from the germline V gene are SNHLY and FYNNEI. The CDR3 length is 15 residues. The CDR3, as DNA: TGTGCCAGCAGAGCCCGGACAGTACCTTCCTACGAGCAGTACTTC. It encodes CASRARTVPSYEQYF.

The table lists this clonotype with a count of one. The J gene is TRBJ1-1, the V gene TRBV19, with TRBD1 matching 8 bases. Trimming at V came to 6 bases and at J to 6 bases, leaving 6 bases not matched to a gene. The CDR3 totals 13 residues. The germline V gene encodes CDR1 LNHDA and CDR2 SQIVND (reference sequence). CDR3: CASRTGGVAEAFF. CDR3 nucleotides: TGTGCCAGTAGAACAGGGGGAGTAGCTGAAGCTTTCTTT.

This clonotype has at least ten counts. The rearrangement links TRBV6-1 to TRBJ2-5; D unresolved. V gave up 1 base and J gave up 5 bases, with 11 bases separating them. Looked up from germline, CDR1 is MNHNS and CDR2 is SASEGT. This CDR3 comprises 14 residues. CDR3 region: CASSEGTARETQYF. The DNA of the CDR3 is TGTGCCAGCAGTGAAGGGACGGCCCGGGAGACCCAGTACTTC.

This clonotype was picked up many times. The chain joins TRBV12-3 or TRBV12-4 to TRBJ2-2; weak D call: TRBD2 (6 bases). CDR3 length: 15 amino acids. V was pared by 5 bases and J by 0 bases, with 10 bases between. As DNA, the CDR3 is TGTGCCAGCAGTATTAGCGGTTCGAACACCGGGGAGCTGTTTTTT. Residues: CASSISGSNTGELFF.

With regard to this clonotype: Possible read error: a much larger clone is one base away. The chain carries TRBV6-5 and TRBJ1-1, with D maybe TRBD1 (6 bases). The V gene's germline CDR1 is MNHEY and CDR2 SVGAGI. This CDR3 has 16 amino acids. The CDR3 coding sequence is TGTGCCAGCAGTTATCACGGCCACACAGGGACCACTGAAGCTTGCTTT. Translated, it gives CASSYHGHTGTTEACF.

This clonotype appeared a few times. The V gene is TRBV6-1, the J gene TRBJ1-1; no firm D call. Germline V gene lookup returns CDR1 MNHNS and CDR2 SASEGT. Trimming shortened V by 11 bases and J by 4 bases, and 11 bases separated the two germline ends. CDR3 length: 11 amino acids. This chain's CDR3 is CAGGIGTEAFF. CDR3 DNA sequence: TGTGCCGGCGGAATCGGCACTGAAGCTTTCTTT.

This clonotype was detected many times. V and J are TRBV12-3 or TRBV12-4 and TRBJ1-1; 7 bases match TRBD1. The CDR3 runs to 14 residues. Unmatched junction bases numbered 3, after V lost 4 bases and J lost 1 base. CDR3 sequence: CASSYGQANTEAFF. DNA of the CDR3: TGTGCCAGCAGTTACGGACAGGCGAACACTGAAGCTTTCTTT.

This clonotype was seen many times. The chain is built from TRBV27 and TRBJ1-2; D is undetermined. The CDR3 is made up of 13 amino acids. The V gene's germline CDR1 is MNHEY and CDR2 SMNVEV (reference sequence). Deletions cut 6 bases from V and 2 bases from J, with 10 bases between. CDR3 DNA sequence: TGTGCCAGCAGCCCGAGCGTCAACTATGGCTACACCTTC. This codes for CASSPSVNYGYTF.

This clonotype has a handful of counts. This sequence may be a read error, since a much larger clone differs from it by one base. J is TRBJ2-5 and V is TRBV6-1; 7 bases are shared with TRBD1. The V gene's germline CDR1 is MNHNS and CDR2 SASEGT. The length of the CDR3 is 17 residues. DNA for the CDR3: TGTGCCAGCAGTGAACGGCCGGGACAGCTTTTCCAAGAGACCAAGTACTTC. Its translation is CASSERPGQLFQETKYF.

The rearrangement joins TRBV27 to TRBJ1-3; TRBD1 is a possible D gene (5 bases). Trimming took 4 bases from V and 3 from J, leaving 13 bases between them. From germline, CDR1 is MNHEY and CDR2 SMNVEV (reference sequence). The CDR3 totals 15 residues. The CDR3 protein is CASSSPRAGGNTIYF. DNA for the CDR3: TGTGCCAGCAGTTCCCCCAGGGCAGGTGGAAACACCATATATTTT.

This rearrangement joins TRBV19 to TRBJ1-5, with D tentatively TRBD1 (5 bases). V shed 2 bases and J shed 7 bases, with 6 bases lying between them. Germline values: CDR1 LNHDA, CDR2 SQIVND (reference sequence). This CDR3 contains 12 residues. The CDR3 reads CASSIRQQPQHF. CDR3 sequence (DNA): TGTGCCAGTAGTATACGACAGCAGCCCCAGCATTTT.

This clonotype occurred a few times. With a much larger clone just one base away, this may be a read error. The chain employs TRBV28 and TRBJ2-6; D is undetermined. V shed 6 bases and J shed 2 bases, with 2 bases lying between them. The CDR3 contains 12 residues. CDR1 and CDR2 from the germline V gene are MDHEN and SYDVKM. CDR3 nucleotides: TGTGCCAGCAGGGCTGGGGCCAACGTCCTGACTTTC. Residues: CASRAGANVLTF.

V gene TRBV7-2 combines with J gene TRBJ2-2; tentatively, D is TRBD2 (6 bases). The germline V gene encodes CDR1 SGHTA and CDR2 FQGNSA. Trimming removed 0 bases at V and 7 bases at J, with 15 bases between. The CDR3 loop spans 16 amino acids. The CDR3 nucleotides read TGTGCCAGCAGCTTAGCGGGAGGAGGGCGTGGCGGGGAGCTGTTTTTT. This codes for CASSLAGGGRGGELFF.

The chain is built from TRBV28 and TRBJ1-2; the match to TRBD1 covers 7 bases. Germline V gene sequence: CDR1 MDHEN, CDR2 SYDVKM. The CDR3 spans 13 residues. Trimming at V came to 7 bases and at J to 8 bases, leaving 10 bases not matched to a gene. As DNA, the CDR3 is TGTGCCAGCACTACGACAGGGAGAGGAGGCTACACCTTC. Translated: CASTTTGRGGYTF.

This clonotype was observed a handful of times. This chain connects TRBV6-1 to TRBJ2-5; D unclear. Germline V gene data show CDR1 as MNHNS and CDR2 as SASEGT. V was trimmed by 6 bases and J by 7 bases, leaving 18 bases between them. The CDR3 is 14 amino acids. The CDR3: CASRSRTKSWTQYF. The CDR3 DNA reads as TGTGCCAGCAGGTCCCGCACAAAGAGTTGGACCCAGTACTTC.

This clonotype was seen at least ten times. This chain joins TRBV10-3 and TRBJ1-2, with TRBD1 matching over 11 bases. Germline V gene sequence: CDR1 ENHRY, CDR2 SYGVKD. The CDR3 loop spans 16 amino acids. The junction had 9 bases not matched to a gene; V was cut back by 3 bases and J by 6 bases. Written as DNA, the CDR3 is TGTGCCATCAGTGACCGGACAGGGGGCGGTAAGGATGGCTACACCTTC. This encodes CAISDRTGGGKDGYTF.

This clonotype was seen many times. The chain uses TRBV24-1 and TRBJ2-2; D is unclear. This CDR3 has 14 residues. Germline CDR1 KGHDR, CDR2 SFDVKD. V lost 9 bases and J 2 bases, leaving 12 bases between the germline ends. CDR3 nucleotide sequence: TGTGCCACCTCACACAGCCCCAACACCGGGGAGCTGTTTTTT. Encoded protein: CATSHSPNTGELFF.

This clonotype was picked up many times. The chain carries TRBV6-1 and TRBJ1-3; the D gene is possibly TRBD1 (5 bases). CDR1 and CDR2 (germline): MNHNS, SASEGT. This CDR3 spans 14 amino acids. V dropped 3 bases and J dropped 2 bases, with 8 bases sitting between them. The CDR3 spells CASSDTTAGNTIYF. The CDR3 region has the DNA TGTGCCAGCAGTGACACGACAGCTGGAAACACCATATATTTT.